The T cell receptor (beta chain) described here comes from a study of blood T cell repertoires in COVID-19. Overall study: Specimens from acute and convalescent COVID-19 originated in the United States, Italy and Spain. T cells, B-cell-depleted T cells, or PBMCs provided the cDNA or gDNA that served as material.

This CDR3 is built from 16 residues. J was trimmed by 3 bases and V by 5 bases; bases with no gene match: 5. Germline assignment: CDR1 MNHEY and CDR2 SMNVEV (reference sequence). Authors' data handling: Estimation of nucleated cell counts was performed using reference gene primer amplification. Repertoires were generated with immunoSEQ multiplex PCR, while TCRdb's copy carries only in-frame clones and drops some. V, J and clone size are those of that table, while D and trimming were read from the DNA. The profile shows about 75,000 clones, less than 85% of them singletons. This TCR was sampled from a woman of 80 years or more with active or convalescent COVID-19. The rearrangement links TRBV27 to TRBJ2-5; 14 nucleotides line up with TRBD2. Sequenced input: peripheral blood. CDR3 DNA sequence: TGTGCCAGCAGTATGTCGACTAGCGGGAGGGAAGAGACCCAGTACTTC. It is translated as CASSMSTSGREETQYF.